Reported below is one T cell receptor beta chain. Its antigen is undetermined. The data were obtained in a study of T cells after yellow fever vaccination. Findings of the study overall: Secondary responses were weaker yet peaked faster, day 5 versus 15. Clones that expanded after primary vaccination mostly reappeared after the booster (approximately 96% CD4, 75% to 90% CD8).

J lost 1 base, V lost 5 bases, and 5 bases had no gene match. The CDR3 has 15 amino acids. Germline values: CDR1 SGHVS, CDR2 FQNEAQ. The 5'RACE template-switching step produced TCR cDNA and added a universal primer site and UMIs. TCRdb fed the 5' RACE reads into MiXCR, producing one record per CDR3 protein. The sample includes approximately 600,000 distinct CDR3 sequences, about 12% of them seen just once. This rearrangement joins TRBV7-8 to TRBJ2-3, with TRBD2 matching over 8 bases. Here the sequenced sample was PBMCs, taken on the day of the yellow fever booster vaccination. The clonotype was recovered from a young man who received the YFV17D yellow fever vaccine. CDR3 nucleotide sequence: TGTGCCAGCAGCATAACTAGCGGAGGCACAGATACGCAGTATTTT. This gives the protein CASSITSGGTDTQYF. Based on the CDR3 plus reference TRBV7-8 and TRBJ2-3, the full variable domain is GAGVSQSPRYKVAKRGQDVALRCDPISGHVSLFWYQQALGQGPEFLTYFQNEAQLDKSGLPSDRFFAERPEGSVSTLKIQRTQQEDSAVYLCASSITSGGTDTQYFGPGTRLTVL.